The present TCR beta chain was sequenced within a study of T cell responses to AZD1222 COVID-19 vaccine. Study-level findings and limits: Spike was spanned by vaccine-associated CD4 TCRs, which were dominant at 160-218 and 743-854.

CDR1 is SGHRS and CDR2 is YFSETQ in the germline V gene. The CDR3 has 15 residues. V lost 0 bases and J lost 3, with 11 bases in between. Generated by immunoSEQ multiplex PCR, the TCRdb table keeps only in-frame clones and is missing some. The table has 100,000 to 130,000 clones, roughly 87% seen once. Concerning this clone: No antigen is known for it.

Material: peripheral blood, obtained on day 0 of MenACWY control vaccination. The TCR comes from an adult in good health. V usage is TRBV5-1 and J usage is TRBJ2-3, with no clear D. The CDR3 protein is CASSLAPQDTDTQYF. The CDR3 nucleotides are TGCGCCAGCAGCTTGGCCCCGCAGGATACAGATACGCAGTATTTT.